The 29 T cell receptor beta chains below all came from one sample that was sequenced in a study of blood T cells in healthy people across ages (dated by TCRdb to between 2015 and 2016). Library prep was done by 5' RACE. The sequencer listed for this sample is Illumina HiSeq 2500. A second 7 to 11 cycle PCR used a sample-barcoded 5' primer and a J-beta primer mix. The public reads were reanalyzed by TCRdb: fastp trimming at Q25, MiXCR alignment, in-frame beta chains only. For every CDR3 protein sequence, its rows merge into one entry that carries the most common genes and DNA. The sample includes about 570,000 distinct CDR3 sequences, with 27% observed a single time. The top ten clonotypes cover around 18% of the sample. The sequencing sample was made of blood. These receptors were taken from a woman in her 70s in good health.

The chain links TRBV7-3 to TRBJ2-2, with a possible D match to TRBD1 (6 bases). Deletions cut 0 bases from V and 6 bases from J, with 14 bases between. Looked up from germline, CDR1 is SGHTA and CDR2 is FQGTGA. The CDR3 runs 16 residues. The CDR3 DNA sequence: TGTGCCAGCAGCTTAACCCCAGGGGTGTTGTCCGGGGAGCTGTTTTTT. Translation: CASSLTPGVLSGELFF.

Regarding this clonotype: An end of the junction does not agree with germline; a read error may underlie this. This chain uses TRBV6-1 with TRBJ2-2; possible D gene TRBD1, 6 bases. Germline CDR1 and CDR2: MNHNS and SASEGT. The CDR3 length is 16 residues. CDR3 DNA: TGTGCCAGCAGCTTTAATGGACAGCGAAACACCGGGGAGCTGCTTTTT. It codes for CASSFNGQRNTGELLF.

This chain links TRBV27 with TRBJ2-5; maybe TRBD1 (5 bases). The CDR3 totals 21 residues. Trimming removed 6 bases from V and 1 base from J, with 33 bases in between. CDR1 is MNHEY and CDR2 is SMNVEV in the germline V gene (reference sequence). Here the CDR3 reads CASRTSPVWLLMKGIQETQYF. The CDR3 DNA follows: TGTGCCAGCAGAACGTCTCCAGTTTGGTTGTTAATGAAGGGGATCCAAGAGACCCAGTACTTC.

Only a few counts were recorded for this clonotype. This sequence joins TRBV6-7 and TRBJ2-4; D might be TRBD2 (5 bases). TRBV6-7 is an ORF, and what it does is uncertain. The CDR3 runs 15 residues. V shed 4 bases and J shed 7 bases, with 17 bases lying between them. CDR3 residues: CASSCGLLPGNIQYF. CDR3 DNA sequence: TGTGCCAGCAGTTGCGGGTTGCTACCGGGGAACATTCAGTACTTC.

The rearrangement joins TRBV29-1 to TRBJ2-5, with D possibly matching TRBD1 (5 bases). The V and J ends lost 7 bases and 5 bases respectively, with 11 bases between them. The CDR3 is made up of 11 amino acids. Germline V gene lookup returns CDR1 SQVTM and CDR2 ANQGSEA. The CDR3 protein is CSAGFGETQYF. CDR3 sequence (DNA): TGCAGCGCAGGGTTTGGGGAGACCCAGTACTTC. Full variable domain (missing parts from reference TRBV29-1 and TRBJ2-5): SAVISQKPSRDICQRGTSLTIQCQVDSQVTMMFWYRQQPGQSLTLIATANQGSEATYESGFVIDKFPISRPNLTFSTLTVSNMSPEDSSIYLCSAGFGETQYFGPGTRLLVL.

This chain uses TRBV3-1 with TRBJ2-6; the match to TRBD1 covers 8 bases. The V segment lost 3 bases and the J segment 5 bases; nucleotides outside the gene matches: 15. CDR3 length equals 19 residues. Germline V lookup: CDR1 LGHDT, CDR2 YNNKEL (reference sequence). For the CDR3, the DNA is TGTGCCAGCAGCCAGAGGGGACAGGAACGTCTCTGGAGGGCCAACGTCCTGACTTTC. Translating gives CASSQRGQERLWRANVLTF.

This clonotype was detected a few times. The genes are TRBV10-3 and TRBJ2-7; 8 nucleotides line up with TRBD2. J was trimmed by 2 bases and V by 4 bases; bases with no gene match: 1. The length of the CDR3 is 13 residues. Germline values: CDR1 ENHRY, CDR2 SYGVKD. The chain's CDR3 is CAISAGGAYEQYF. The CDR3 DNA sequence: TGTGCCATCAGTGCCGGGGGGGCCTACGAGCAGTACTTC.

The V gene is TRBV4-1, the J gene TRBJ2-1, with D possibly being TRBD1 or TRBD2 (5 bases each). This CDR3 is 16 amino acids long. CDR1 is MGHRA, CDR2 YSYEKL, per germline. With 6 bases removed from V and 0 bases from J, the gap between germline ends came to 15 bases. This CDR3 reads CASRVTGTSSYNEQFF. In nucleotides, the CDR3 is TGCGCCAGCAGGGTTACCGGGACGAGCTCCTACAATGAGCAGTTCTTC.

The chain couples TRBV10-3 to TRBJ1-4; D is undetermined. Germline CDR1 and CDR2: ENHRY and SYGVKD. The CDR3 is 15 amino acids. With 0 bases removed from V and 4 bases from J, the gap between germline ends came to 9 bases. The CDR3 region has the DNA TGTGCCATCAGTGAGTCGCGATGGGGTAATGAAAAACTGTTTTTT. This codes for CAISESRWGNEKLFF.

The chain carries TRBV12-3 or TRBV12-4 and TRBJ1-1; a weak D match, TRBD1 (5 bases). V lost 7 bases to trimming and J lost 2 bases, with 14 bases between them. The CDR3 loop spans 14 amino acids. In DNA, the CDR3 is TGTGCCAGCAACTTGGGGGGATTAAACACTGAAGCTTTCTTT. This gives the protein CASNLGGLNTEAFF.

The gene calls are TRBV4-2 and TRBJ2-1; 8 bases match TRBD2. The CDR3 is 15 amino acids. Germline-derived CDR1 and CDR2 are LGHNA and YNFKEQ. Trimming took 4 bases from V and 6 from J; bases not matched to a gene: 8. The CDR3 loop reads CASSPGTRVVNEQFF. The DNA of the CDR3 is TGTGCCAGCAGCCCCGGGACTAGGGTAGTCAATGAGCAGTTCTTC.

The genes are TRBV6-1 and TRBJ2-2; 11 nucleotides align to TRBD2. The CDR3 is 15 residues long. Germline CDR1 is MNHNS and CDR2 is SASEGT. Trimming took 4 bases from V and 6 from J; bases not matched to a gene: 4. The CDR3 DNA sequence: TGTGCCAGCAGTGGACTAGCGGGGCCTTCCGGGGAGCTGTTTTTT. Protein sequence: CASSGLAGPSGELFF.

This chain joins TRBV6-6 and TRBJ1-2; weak D call: TRBD1 (5 bases). The CDR3 totals 14 residues. The germline V gene has CDR1 MNHNY and CDR2 SVGAGI (reference sequence). Trimming took 6 bases from V and 2 from J, leaving 13 bases between them. The CDR3 region has the DNA TGTGCCAGCAGGACCGGGACCGAGAACTATGGCTACACCTTC. This gives the protein CASRTGTENYGYTF.

The gene calls are TRBV6-5 and TRBJ2-7; 12 nucleotides line up with TRBD1. Trimming cost V 6 bases and J 9 bases; bases outside gene matches: 12. The germline V gene has CDR1 MNHEY and CDR2 SVGAGI. The CDR3 extends over 15 amino acids. DNA for the CDR3: TGTGCCAGCAGCCGCCCGGGACAGGGGGCGTCTGGGCAGTACTTC. As protein: CASSRPGQGASGQYF.

The CDR3 loop is CASSPRGGPNYGYTF. In DNA, the CDR3 is TGCGCCAGCAGCCCTAGGGGCGGCCCTAACTATGGCTACACCTTC. This chain joins TRBV5-1 and TRBJ1-2, with D possibly TRBD1 on 5 matching bases. The germline V and J ends were trimmed by 4 bases and 0 bases, with 13 bases remaining between them. The CDR3 extends over 15 amino acids. From germline, CDR1 is SGHRS and CDR2 YFSETQ.

In regard to this clonotype: At one end, the junction sequence differs from germline, possibly due to a read error. CDR3 coding DNA: TGTGCCAGCCCGCAAGGGGCAGATACGCAATATTTT. Protein product: CASPQGADTQYF. This chain connects TRBV18 to TRBJ2-3; TRBD1 is a possible D gene (5 bases). The CDR3 spans 12 residues. Per germline, CDR1 KGHSH and CDR2 LQKENI.

The J gene is TRBJ2-1, the V gene TRBV6-2 or TRBV6-3, with D tentatively TRBD1 (5 bases). The CDR3 contains 13 residues. V was shortened by 7 bases and J by 2 bases, with 9 bases between the two germline ends. The germline V gene encodes CDR1 MNHEY and CDR2 SVGEGT. For the CDR3, the DNA is TGTGCCAGCAAGGGGTCCGCCTACAATGAGCAGTTCTTC. Residues: CASKGSAYNEQFF.

This clonotype has a handful of counts. The chain joins TRBV7-2 to TRBJ2-7; TRBD2 matches at 11 bases. The CDR3 contains 16 residues. In germline, CDR1 is SGHTA, CDR2 FQGNSA. Germline trimming cut 2 bases from V and 7 bases from J; bases unmatched to any gene: 10. CDR3 coding DNA: TGTGCCAGCAGCTTAAGGGGTAGCGGGGGGGCGTTGGAGCAGTACTTC. Encoded protein: CASSLRGSGGALEQYF.

The rearrangement links TRBV15 to TRBJ2-4, with 10 bases matching TRBD1. The length of the CDR3 is 15 residues. Germline V gene lookup returns CDR1 LNHNV and CDR2 YYDKDF (reference sequence). Unmatched junction bases numbered 6, after V lost 4 bases and J lost 6 bases. The CDR3 sequence is CATSIPRDRGNIQYF. CDR3 nucleotides: TGTGCCACCAGCATTCCCCGGGACAGGGGAAACATTCAGTACTTC.

This clonotype came up many times. The chain recombines TRBV7-8 with TRBJ1-4; no definite D call. V was shortened by 4 bases and J by 5 bases, with 5 bases between the two germline ends. The length of the CDR3 is 12 residues. CDR1 SGHVS and CDR2 FQNEAQ come from the germline V gene. The CDR3 loop reads CASSSSNEKLFF. The CDR3 DNA reads as TGTGCCAGCAGCTCCTCCAATGAAAAACTGTTTTTT.

This chain links TRBV2 with TRBJ2-4; no firm D call. The CDR3 is 15 amino acids. Germline V gives CDR1 SNHLY, CDR2 FYNNEI. Trimming took 5 bases from V and 6 from J, leaving 17 bases between them. Here the CDR3 reads CASSSSLFTLNIQYF. The CDR3 coding sequence is TGTGCCAGCAGTTCGAGTCTTTTTACCTTAAACATTCAGTACTTC.

This clonotype showed up just a few times. The chain links TRBV6-1 to TRBJ2-4, with 9 bases lining up with TRBD2. Germline assignment: CDR1 MNHNS and CDR2 SASEGT. The CDR3 is 18 residues long. The junction had 7 bases not matched to a gene; V was cut back by 1 base and J by 0 bases. CDR3: CASSEEPLRGGAKNIQYF. CDR3 in DNA: TGTGCCAGCAGTGAAGAGCCCTTGCGGGGGGGAGCCAAAAACATTCAGTACTTC.

Concerning this clonotype itself: Given the absence of the conserved phenylalanine or tryptophan at the CDR3 end, a read error is likely. J is TRBJ1-1 and V is TRBV5-6, with TRBD1 identical over 7 bases. The V and J ends lost 6 bases and 1 base, in that order; junction bases with no gene match: 6. CDR1 and CDR2 (germline): SGHDT, YYEEEE. The CDR3 runs 14 residues. CDR3 nucleotide sequence: TGTGCCAGCAACCACAGGGGAGAGAACACTGAAGCTTTCCTT. It is translated as CASNHRGENTEAFL.

This clonotype was found a few times. One junction end disagrees with the germline gene, perhaps due to a read error. The chain joins TRBV7-2 to TRBJ1-4; possible D gene TRBD1, 5 bases. This CDR3 comprises 15 residues. The germline V gene encodes CDR1 SGHTA and CDR2 FQGNSA. The CDR3 DNA is TGTGCCAGCAGCCCTCCAGGGTGGCAAGGGGAAAAACTGCTTTTT. It encodes CASSPPGWQGEKLLF.

The chain has TRBV20-1 and TRBJ2-1; D is unresolved. The ends were cut back, 1 base at V and 0 bases at J, with 4 bases in the middle. Germline lookup yields CDR1 DFQATT and CDR2 SNEGSKA (reference sequence). This CDR3 spans 13 amino acids. The CDR3 DNA sequence: TGCAGTGCTAGAGTCCCCTCCTACAATGAGCAGTTCTTC. This sequence encodes CSARVPSYNEQFF.

Note on this clonotype: Given a much more abundant clone one base away, this may be a read error. The chain recombines TRBV7-2 with TRBJ2-4; 10 bases agree with TRBD1. CDR3 size: 15 residues. The germline V gene encodes CDR1 SGHTA and CDR2 FQGNSA. The CDR3 region has the DNA TGTGCCGGCAGCTTGGGACAGGGGGCCAAAAACATTCAGTACTTC. Its translation: CAGSLGQGAKNIQYF. The whole variable domain, filled in from reference TRBV7-2 and TRBJ2-4, reads GAGVSQSPSNKVTEKGKDVELRCDPISGHTALYWYRQSLGQGLEFLIYFQGNSAPDKSGLPSDRFSAERTGGSVSTLTIQRTQQEDSAVYLCAGSLGQGAKNIQYFGAGTRLSVL.

This clonotype turned up a few times. The germline gene is not matched at one end of the junction; a read error may be the cause. The V gene is TRBV4-3, the J gene TRBJ2-6; possibly TRBD2 for D (6 bases). The CDR3 has 17 residues. Per the germline V gene, CDR1 is LGHNA and CDR2 is YSLEER. CDR3 DNA: TGCGCCAGCAGCCAAGGGGAGGCCAACTCTGGGGCCAACGTCCCGACTTTC. It is translated as CASSQGEANSGANVPTF.

This clonotype was observed once. It may be a read error: a sequence one base away is much more abundant. The CDR3 DNA reads TGTGCCAGCAGCCACGGACAGATAGGAAACATTCAGTACTTC. It encodes CASSHGQIGNIQYF. This rearrangement joins TRBV3-1 to TRBJ2-4, with a possible D match to TRBD1 (6 bases). V was cut by 3 bases and J by 6 bases, with 12 bases left in between. The CDR3 sequence is 14 residues long. The germline V gene has CDR1 LGHDT and CDR2 YNNKEL (reference sequence).

This clonotype was picked up a small number of times. The genes are TRBV7-2 and TRBJ2-5; 7 nucleotides align to TRBD1. The last part of the DNA fits TRBJ2-7 better; the J call may be wrong. This CDR3 comprises 15 residues. The V gene's germline CDR1 is SGHTA and CDR2 FQGNSA. The CDR3 spells CASSLAWGQFYEQYF. CDR3 coding DNA: TGTGCCAGCAGCTTGGCGTGGGGACAGTTCTACGAGCAGTACTTC.